This T cell receptor (beta chain) stems from a study of CD8+ T cells in alopecia areata. Germline lookup yields CDR1 LGHNA and CDR2 YSLEER. J gave up 7 bases and V 0 bases, and 13 bases lay outside the gene matches. This CDR3 spans 17 amino acids. To note about this clone: Its antigen remains unidentified.

The authors extracted RNA and reverse transcribed it into cDNA as the sequencing template. Sequencing was performed with immunoSEQ multiplex PCR; in TCRdb, only in-frame clones are kept and a portion is missing. Here the sample spans approximately 190,000 clones, 55% to 70% being singletons. Study-level points and caveats: With patients, TCR sharing proved less clear than in mice, a difference possibly related to HLA. Scalp lesions, especially in alopecia totalis/universalis, had higher clonality than normal scalp.

Regarding treatment: oral pan-JAK inhibitor, 5-10 mg twice daily. The receptor's source is a human donor with alopecia areata. The chain employs TRBV4-3 and TRBJ2-5, with 8 bases aligning to TRBD1. Sequencing used CD4+ T cells sorted from blood, obtained at week 24, from a patient treated with tofacitinib. The CDR3 sequence is CASSQDLSPGTGRTQYF. The DNA for the CDR3 is TGCGCCAGCAGCCAAGATCTGAGTCCCGGGACAGGCCGGACCCAGTACTTC.